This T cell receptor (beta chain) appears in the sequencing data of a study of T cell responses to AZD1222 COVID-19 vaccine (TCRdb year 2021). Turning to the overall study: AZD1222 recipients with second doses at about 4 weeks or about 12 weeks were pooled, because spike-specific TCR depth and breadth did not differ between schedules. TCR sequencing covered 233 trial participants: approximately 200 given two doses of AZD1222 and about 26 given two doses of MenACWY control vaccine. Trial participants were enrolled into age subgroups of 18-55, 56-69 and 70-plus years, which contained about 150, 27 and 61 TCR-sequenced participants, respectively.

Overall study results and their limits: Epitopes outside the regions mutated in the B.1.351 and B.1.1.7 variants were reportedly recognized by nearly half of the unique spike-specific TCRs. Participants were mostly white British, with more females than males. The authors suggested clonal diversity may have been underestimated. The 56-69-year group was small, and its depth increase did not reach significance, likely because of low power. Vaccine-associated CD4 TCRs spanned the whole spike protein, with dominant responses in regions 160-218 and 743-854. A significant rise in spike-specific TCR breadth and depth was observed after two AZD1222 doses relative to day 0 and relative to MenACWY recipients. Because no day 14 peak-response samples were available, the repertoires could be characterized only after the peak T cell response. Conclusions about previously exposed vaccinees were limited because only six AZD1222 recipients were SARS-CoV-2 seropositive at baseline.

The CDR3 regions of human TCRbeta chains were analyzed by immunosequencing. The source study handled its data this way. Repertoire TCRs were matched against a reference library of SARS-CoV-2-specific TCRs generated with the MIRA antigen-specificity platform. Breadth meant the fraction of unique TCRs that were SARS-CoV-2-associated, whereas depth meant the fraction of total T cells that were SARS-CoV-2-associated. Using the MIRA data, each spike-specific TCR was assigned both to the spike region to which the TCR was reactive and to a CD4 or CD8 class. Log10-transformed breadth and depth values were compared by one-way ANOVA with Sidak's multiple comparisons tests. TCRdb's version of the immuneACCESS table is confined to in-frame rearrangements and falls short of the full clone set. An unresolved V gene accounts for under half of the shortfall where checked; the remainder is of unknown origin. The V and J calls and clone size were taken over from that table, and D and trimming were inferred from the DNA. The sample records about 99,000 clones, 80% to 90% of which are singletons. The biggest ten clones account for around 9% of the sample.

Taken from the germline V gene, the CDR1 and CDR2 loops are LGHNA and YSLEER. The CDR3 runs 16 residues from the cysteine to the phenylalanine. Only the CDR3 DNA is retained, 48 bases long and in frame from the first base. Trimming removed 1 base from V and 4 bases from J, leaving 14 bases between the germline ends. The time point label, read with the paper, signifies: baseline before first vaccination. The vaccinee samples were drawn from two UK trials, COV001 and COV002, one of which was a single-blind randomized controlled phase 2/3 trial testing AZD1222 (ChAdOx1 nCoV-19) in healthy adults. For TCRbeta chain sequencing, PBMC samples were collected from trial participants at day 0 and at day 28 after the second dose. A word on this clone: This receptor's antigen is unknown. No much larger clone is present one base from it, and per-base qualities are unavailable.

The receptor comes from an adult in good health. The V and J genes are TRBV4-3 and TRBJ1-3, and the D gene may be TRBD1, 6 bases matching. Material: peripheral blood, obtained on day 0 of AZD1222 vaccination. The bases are TGCGCCAGCAGCCAAGTTGGCAGGGGAGTCGGAAACACCATATATTTT. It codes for CASSQVGRGVGNTIYF.